Below are 24 T cell receptor beta chains sequenced from a single sample in a study of T cell responses to AZD1222 COVID-19 vaccine. TCRdb's table, derived via immunoSEQ multiplex PCR, lists solely in-frame clones and lacks some. The sample contains roughly 35,000 clones, 86% of which appear only once. The sample consisted of peripheral blood, taken on day 0 of AZD1222 vaccination. The receptors shown here come from an adult in good health.

V is TRBV4-2 and J is TRBJ2-7; D gene ambiguous. V lost 4 bases, J lost 3 bases, and 10 bases lay in between. This CDR3 region has 13 residues. Germline-derived CDR1 and CDR2 are LGHNA and YNFKEQ. CDR3 nucleotides: TGTGCCAGCAGCCCAGGTGGGGACTACGAGCAGTACTTC. It translates to CASSPGGDYEQYF.

The chain couples TRBV5-1 to TRBJ1-4; a possible D gene is TRBD1 (5 bases). This CDR3 has 14 residues. The germline gives CDR1 SGHRS, CDR2 YFSETQ. V lost 4 bases and J lost 5, with 12 bases in between. For the CDR3, the DNA is TGCGCCAGCAGCACCGGGACGGGGAATGAAAAACTGTTTTTT. Its protein is CASSTGTGNEKLFF. Supplemented by reference TRBV5-1 and TRBJ1-4, the full variable domain reads KAGVTQTPRYLIKTRGQQVTLSCSPISGHRSVSWYQQTPGQGLQFLFEYFSETQRNKGNFPGRFSGRQFSNSRSEMNVSTLELGDSALYLCASSTGTGNEKLFFGSGTQLSVL.

V gene TRBV27 combines with J gene TRBJ2-7; the D call may be TRBD1 or TRBD2 (5 bases each). Trimming cost V 6 bases and J 0 bases, with 15 bases left between them. The CDR3 has 15 amino acids. CDR1 and CDR2 (germline): MNHEY, SMNVEV (reference sequence). The CDR3 spells CASRAGTVSSYEQYF. The CDR3 coding sequence is TGTGCCAGCAGGGCCGGGACGGTGAGCTCCTACGAGCAGTACTTC.

This clone was seen only once. The gene calls are TRBV11-2 and TRBJ2-1; 10 positions match TRBD2. J gave up 5 bases and V 4 bases, and 5 bases lay outside the gene matches. In germline, CDR1 is SGHAT, CDR2 FQNNGV. The CDR3 loop spans 15 amino acids. As DNA, the CDR3 is TGTGCCAGCAGCTCACTAGCGGGGCGTAACAATGAGCAGTTCTTC. Translation gives CASSSLAGRNNEQFF.

This chain links TRBV5-5 with TRBJ2-3, with D tentatively TRBD1 (5 bases). The CDR3 has 17 residues. Trimming took off 5 bases at V and 5 bases at J, with 24 bases between the two ends. Germline V gene lookup returns CDR1 SGHKS and CDR2 YYEKEE (reference sequence). Here the CDR3 reads CASRLSPLGVYIDTQYF. In DNA form, the CDR3 reads TGTGCCAGCAGGCTGTCCCCTTTAGGGGTGTATATAGATACGCAGTATTTT.

CDR3 amino acids: CASQYTGELFF. CDR3 nucleotides: TGTGCCAGCCAATACACCGGGGAGCTGTTTTTT. The chain uses TRBV7-2 and TRBJ2-2; D is ambiguous. The CDR3 loop spans 11 amino acids. Germline V gene lookup returns CDR1 SGHTA and CDR2 FQGNSA. V lost 8 bases and J lost 3, with 4 bases in between.

J is TRBJ2-3 and V is TRBV19, with D maybe TRBD1 (6 bases). The CDR3 is made up of 15 amino acids. V lost 8 bases and J lost 2, with 17 bases in between. Germline V gene data show CDR1 as LNHDA and CDR2 as SQIVND (reference sequence). CDR3 region: CASERSTGHTDTQYF. The CDR3 nucleotides are TGTGCCAGTGAGCGTTCGACAGGACACACAGATACGCAGTATTTT.

The chain recombines TRBV5-6 with TRBJ1-2; D not certain. The CDR3 spans 14 residues. Trimming cost V 3 bases and J 5 bases, with 14 bases left between them. CDR1 SGHDT and CDR2 YYEEEE come from the germline V gene. The CDR3 region has the DNA TGTGCCAGCAGCTCGGACGGGGATCCATATGGCTACACCTTC. It translates to CASSSDGDPYGYTF.

The rearrangement joins TRBV7-3 to TRBJ1-2, with 8 nucleotides matching TRBD1. CDR1 and CDR2 (germline): SGHTA, FQGTGA. CDR3 length: 13 residues. The ends lost 3 bases at V and 8 bases at J; junction bases unmatched: 5. The CDR3 DNA reads as TGTGCCAGCAGCTTGGGACAGGCGCAGGGCTACACCTTC. Encoded protein: CASSLGQAQGYTF.

Within the sample, this clone is medium-sized. J is TRBJ2-5 and V is TRBV28; perhaps TRBD2 as D (5 bases). Between the trimmed V and J ends, which lost 5 bases and 0 bases, there was a span of 13 bases. Germline lookup yields CDR1 MDHEN and CDR2 SYDVKM. This CDR3 comprises 15 residues. The CDR3 sequence is CASSPPGWNQETQYF. Here the CDR3 DNA reads TGTGCCAGCAGTCCCCCGGGATGGAACCAAGAGACCCAGTACTTC.

In its sample, this clone was seen once. The rearrangement links TRBV5-8 to TRBJ1-4; a possible D gene is TRBD1 (5 bases). The CDR3 has 16 amino acids. The V and J ends lost 1 base and 8 bases respectively, with 18 bases between them. Germline assignment: CDR1 SGHTS and CDR2 YDEGEE. DNA of the CDR3: TGTGCCAGCAGCTTGAAGGGGTCTCCTGGGGACGAAAAACTGTTTTTT. Translation: CASSLKGSPGDEKLFF.

The chain couples TRBV7-8 to TRBJ2-1; 10 nucleotides agree with TRBD2. This CDR3 is built from 18 residues. The germline V gene has CDR1 SGHVS and CDR2 FQNEAQ. The trim removed 1 base at V and 0 bases at J, leaving 6 bases unmatched. CDR3 coding DNA: TGTGCCAGCAGCTTAGAGGCTAGCGGGAGTCTCTCCTACAATGAGCAGTTCTTC. Its protein is CASSLEASGSLSYNEQFF.

The chain has TRBV5-1 and TRBJ1-1, with a weak D call TRBD1 (5 bases). The germline gives CDR1 SGHRS, CDR2 YFSETQ. V gave up 4 bases and J gave up 1 base, with 14 bases separating them. This CDR3 is built from 15 residues. In nucleotides, the CDR3 is TGCGCCAGCAGCCCACGGACACTACAGAACACTGAAGCTTTCTTT. It is translated as CASSPRTLQNTEAFF. The whole variable domain, filled in from reference TRBV5-1 and TRBJ1-1, reads KAGVTQTPRYLIKTRGQQVTLSCSPISGHRSVSWYQQTPGQGLQFLFEYFSETQRNKGNFPGRFSGRQFSNSRSEMNVSTLELGDSALYLCASSPRTLQNTEAFFGQGTRLTVV.

This clone was detected once. This chain uses TRBV3-1 (or the pseudogene TRBV3-2) with TRBJ2-5; 7 bases are a match to TRBD2. This CDR3 has 16 amino acids. Trimming removed 4 bases from V and 4 bases from J; junction bases left unmatched: 12. Germline CDR1 is LGHDT and CDR2 is YNNKEL (reference sequence). DNA of the CDR3: TGTGCCAGCAGCCGTGGGGGGGAGGGCCTCCGAGAGACCCAGTACTTC. Translation gives CASSRGGEGLRETQYF.

This rearrangement joins TRBV6-1 to TRBJ1-2; D not certain. This CDR3 is 13 amino acids long. V was trimmed by 1 base and J by 2 bases, leaving 5 bases between them. The germline CDR1 and CDR2 sequences are MNHNS and SASEGT. CDR3 coding DNA: TGTGCCAGCAGTGAAGGTCAGAACTATGGCTACACCTTC. The encoded protein is CASSEGQNYGYTF.

The chain uses TRBV5-1 and TRBJ1-1; D call uncertain. Germline loops: CDR1 SGHRS, CDR2 YFSETQ. Trimming cost V 4 bases and J 0 bases, with 10 bases left between them. The CDR3 totals 14 residues. The CDR3 protein is CASSPGTLNTEAFF. CDR3 bases: TGCGCCAGCAGCCCCGGAACGTTGAACACTGAAGCTTTCTTT.

The rearrangement links TRBV28 to TRBJ2-1, with a weak D call TRBD1 (6 bases). CDR3 length: 13 amino acids. Germline V CDR1 and CDR2: MDHEN, SYDVKM. V lost 1 base, J lost 5 bases, and 6 bases lay in between. Written as DNA, the CDR3 is TGTGCCAGCAGTTTATACAGGGACAATGAGCAGTTCTTC. It encodes CASSLYRDNEQFF.

This clone was seen only once. The chain has TRBV11-2 and TRBJ1-6; possibly TRBD1 for D (6 bases). The CDR3 runs 18 residues. The ends were cut back, 5 bases at V and 5 bases at J, with 22 bases in the middle. Germline V gene lookup returns CDR1 SGHAT and CDR2 FQNNGV. CDR3: CASSPTSRRGGNNSPLHF. The CDR3 region has the DNA TGTGCCAGCAGCCCCACTAGCAGAAGGGGGGGAAATAATTCACCCCTCCACTTT.

The chain links TRBV6-4 to TRBJ2-2; a possible D gene is TRBD1 (5 bases). Trimming took off 3 bases at V and 1 base at J, with 6 bases between the two ends. The CDR3 runs 14 residues. Looked up from germline, CDR1 is MRHNA and CDR2 is SNTAGT. The CDR3 is CASSEGLNTGELFF. Here the CDR3 DNA reads TGTGCCAGCAGTGAGGGGCTGAACACCGGGGAGCTGTTTTTT.

This clone was found a few times. The chain combines TRBV5-1 with TRBJ1-4, with 7 nucleotides matching TRBD1. After removal of 4 bases from V and 3 bases from J, the junction contained 6 bases not matched to a gene. The CDR3 length is 15 residues. CDR1 is SGHRS and CDR2 is YFSETQ in the germline V gene. The CDR3 spells CASSISGQSNEKLFF. The CDR3 coding sequence is TGCGCCAGCAGCATCTCGGGACAGTCTAATGAAAAACTGTTTTTT.

The V and J genes are TRBV6-1 and TRBJ2-5; TRBD2 aligns across 7 bases. Germline CDR1 MNHNS, CDR2 SASEGT. Germline trimming cut 2 bases from V and 5 bases from J; bases unmatched to any gene: 8. The CDR3 sequence is 15 residues long. CDR3 nucleotide sequence: TGTGCCAGCAGTGAATTGGACGGGGAGGGGGAGACCCAGTACTTC. Translated, it gives CASSELDGEGETQYF.

A single count supports this clone. The rearrangement links TRBV6-5 to TRBJ2-7; no definite D call. The CDR3 is made up of 13 amino acids. Germline CDR1 and CDR2: MNHEY and SVGAGI. V was clipped by 2 bases and J by 0 bases, with 5 bases between them. CDR3 residues: CASSYSPSYEQYF. The CDR3 nucleotides are TGTGCCAGCAGTTACAGTCCCTCCTACGAGCAGTACTTC.

J is TRBJ1-2 and V is TRBV30, with D possibly matching TRBD1 (6 bases). The CDR3 is 17 amino acids. The V and J ends lost 0 bases and 8 bases respectively, with 25 bases between them. Germline CDR1 reads GTSNPN; CDR2 reads SVGIG (reference sequence). The CDR3 region is CAWSVPGRGTLGRGYTF. The DNA for the CDR3 is TGTGCCTGGAGTGTACCGGGCAGGGGCACCCTGGGAAGGGGCTACACCTTC.

This chain links TRBV7-9 with TRBJ2-2; 7 bases align to TRBD1. The CDR3 consists of 16 residues. Germline V lookup: CDR1 SEHNR, CDR2 FQNEAQ (reference sequence). The V gene end was trimmed by 1 base and the J gene end by 6 bases; junction bases not matched to a gene: 8. The CDR3 loop reads CASSLVRDSYPGELFF. CDR3 sequence (DNA): TGTGCCAGCAGCTTAGTCCGGGACAGTTACCCCGGGGAGCTGTTTTTT.